This T cell receptor (beta chain) originates from a study of CD8+ T cells in alopecia areata. Overall study findings and caveats: Tofacitinib did not eliminate many expanded lesional clones from scalp or blood.

The sample's treatment: oral pan-JAK inhibitor, 5-10 mg twice daily. The sequencing template was cDNA reverse transcribed from extracted RNA. TCRdb's copy holds only in-frame clones and misses some; the assay was immunoSEQ multiplex PCR. The table has 100,000 to 130,000 clones, around 84% seen once; the top ten hold about 24%. V gave up 4 bases and J gave up 11 bases; unmatched junction bases: 4. This CDR3 is built from 11 residues. Germline V gene sequence: CDR1 SGHDT, CDR2 YYEEEE. Turning to this clone: Its antigen is as yet unknown.

J is TRBJ2-7 and V is TRBV5-6; 9 nucleotides match TRBD2. The specimen comprised CD8+ T cells sorted from blood, sampled at week 24, from a patient treated with tofacitinib. The TCR was taken from a human donor with alopecia areata. DNA for the CDR3: TGTGCCAGCAGCATAGGACTAGCGAAGTACTTC. It is translated as CASSIGLAKYF.